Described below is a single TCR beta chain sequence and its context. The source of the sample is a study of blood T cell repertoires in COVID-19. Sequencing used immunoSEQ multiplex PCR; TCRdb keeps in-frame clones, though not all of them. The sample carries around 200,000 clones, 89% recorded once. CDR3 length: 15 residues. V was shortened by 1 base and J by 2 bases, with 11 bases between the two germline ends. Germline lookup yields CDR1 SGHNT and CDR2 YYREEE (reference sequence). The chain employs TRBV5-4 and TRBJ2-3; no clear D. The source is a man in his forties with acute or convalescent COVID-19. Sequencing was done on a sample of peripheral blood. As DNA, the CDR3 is TGTGCCAGCAGCTTGATCGGTGTAGTCACAGATACGCAGTATTTT. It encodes CASSLIGVVTDTQYF.